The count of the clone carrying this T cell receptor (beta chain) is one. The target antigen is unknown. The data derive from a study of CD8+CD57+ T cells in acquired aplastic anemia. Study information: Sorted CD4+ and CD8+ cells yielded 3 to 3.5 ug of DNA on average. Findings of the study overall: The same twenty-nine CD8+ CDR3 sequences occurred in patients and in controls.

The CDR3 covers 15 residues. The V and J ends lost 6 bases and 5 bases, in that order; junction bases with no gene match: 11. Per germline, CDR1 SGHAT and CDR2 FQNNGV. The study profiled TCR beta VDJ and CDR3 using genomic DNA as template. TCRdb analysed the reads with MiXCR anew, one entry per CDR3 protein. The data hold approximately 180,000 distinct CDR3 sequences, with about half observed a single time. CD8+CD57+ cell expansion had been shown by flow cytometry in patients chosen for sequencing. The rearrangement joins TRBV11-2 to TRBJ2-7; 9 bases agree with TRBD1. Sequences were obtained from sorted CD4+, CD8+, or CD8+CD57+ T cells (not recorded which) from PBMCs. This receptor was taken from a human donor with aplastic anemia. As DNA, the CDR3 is TGTGCCAGCAGTTTAAGGTTGGGACAGGGTCACGAGCAGTACTTC. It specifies CASSLRLGQGHEQYF. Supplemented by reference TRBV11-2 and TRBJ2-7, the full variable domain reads EAGVAQSPRYKIIEKRQSVAFWCNPISGHATLYWYQQILGQGPKLLIQFQNNGVVDDSQLPKDRFSAERLKGVDSTLKIQPAKLEDSAVYLCASSLRLGQGHEQYFGPGTRLTVT.